The T cell receptor beta chain described here comes from a study of blood T cell repertoires in COVID-19. In the study overall: The samples span acute and convalescent COVID-19 from the United States, Italy and Spain. The cDNA or gDNA used as material had been derived from T cells, B-cell-depleted T cells, or PBMCs.

Participant ages covered roughly 18 to 90 years across 24 US areas. V was clipped by 0 bases and J by 1 base; unmatched bases: 1. The length of the CDR3 is 15 residues. Germline V gene lookup returns CDR1 SGHRS and CDR2 YFSETQ. In this sample, this clone turned up once. The sample carries other DNA sequences with the same CDR3. Original handling: The authors estimated nucleated cell counts from reference gene primer amplification. The assay was immunoSEQ multiplex PCR, and TCRdb's table has in-frame clones only and misses some. V and J calls and clone size are as listed in that table; D and trimming were resolved from the DNA. The sample lists about 150,000 clones, around 81% occurring once.

Sequencing input: PBMCs or T cells enriched from blood (not recorded which). This sequence joins TRBV5-1 and TRBJ2-3; TRBD1 aligns across 8 bases. This TCR was sampled from a middle-aged woman who had recovered from COVID-19. The DNA of the CDR3 is TGCGCCAGCAGCTTGGAGGGACAGGGCACAGATACGCAGTATTTT. This gives the protein CASSLEGQGTDTQYF. Full variable domain (outside the CDR3, taken from reference TRBV5-1 and TRBJ2-3): KAGVTQTPRYLIKTRGQQVTLSCSPISGHRSVSWYQQTPGQGLQFLFEYFSETQRNKGNFPGRFSGRQFSNSRSEMNVSTLELGDSALYLCASSLEGQGTDTQYFGPGTRLTVL.